The text below deals with one T cell receptor beta chain. This sample is drawn from a study of T cell changes during pregnancy in multiple sclerosis. V gave up 1 base and J gave up 6 bases; unmatched junction bases: 24. In germline, CDR1 is LGHNA, CDR2 YSLEER. This CDR3 region has 21 residues. This table comes from immunoSEQ multiplex PCR, and its TCRdb copy is limited to in-frame clones, with some not included. Among about 40,000 clones listed, about 90% were seen once. V and J are TRBV4-3 and TRBJ2-3; 8 bases align to TRBD2. The receptor's source is a female donor with multiple sclerosis, enrolled in a pregnancy study. Here the sequenced sample was CD4+ T cells from peripheral blood mononuclear cells, taken before pregnancy. The CDR3 sequence: CASSQGYPTEDKRGHWDTQYF. The CDR3 nucleotides are TGCGCCAGCAGCCAAGGGTACCCCACGGAGGATAAGCGGGGGCATTGGGATACGCAGTATTTT.